These 8 T cell receptor beta chains originate from one sample sequenced in a study of shared clonotypes between healthy human individuals. CD45RO negativity and positive selection for CCR7 defined naive CD8 cells, a population that excluded terminally differentiated effector memory CD45RA+ cells. Clones were read by immunoSEQ multiplex PCR, and TCRdb kept only the in-frame ones, dropping some. The repertoire holds 500,000 to 700,000 clones, with approximately 95% as singletons. The sample consisted of naive CD8+ T cells sorted from blood. The receptors were sampled from a woman aged 25 to 39 in good health.

This rearrangement joins TRBV9 to TRBJ2-1; 9 bases align to TRBD2. Trimming took 2 bases from V and 8 from J; bases not matched to a gene: 20. Germline-derived CDR1 and CDR2 are SGDLS and YYNGEE. The CDR3 has 19 residues. The CDR3 coding sequence is TGTGCCAGCAGCGTCCCACGGGTGGGGACTAGCAGGGGTTTGGATGAGCAGTTCTTC. It yields the protein CASSVPRVGTSRGLDEQFF.

This chain uses TRBV5-5 with TRBJ2-7, with TRBD1 as a possible D gene (5 bases). The CDR3 runs to 13 residues. Germline V gene sequence: CDR1 SGHKS, CDR2 YYEKEE (reference sequence). V lost 1 base, J lost 4 bases, and 9 bases lay in between. CDR3 in DNA: TGTGCCAGCAGCTTGTTGGACACATACGAGCAGTACTTC. This translates into CASSLLDTYEQYF.

This clone was counted once. V is TRBV4-1 and J is TRBJ1-6; no definite D call. The germline gives CDR1 MGHRA, CDR2 YSYEKL. V was pared by 6 bases and J by 3 bases, with 15 bases between. CDR3 size: 16 residues. The CDR3 region is CASSRTGLLYNSPLHF. CDR3 bases: TGCGCCAGCAGTCGGACGGGCCTCCTCTATAATTCACCCCTCCACTTT.

This clone was detected only a few times. For the CDR3, the DNA is TGTGCCAGTAGTATGGACGGGTACTATGGCTACACCTTC. Translation: CASSMDGYYGYTF. The gene calls are TRBV19 and TRBJ1-2; no reliable D call. The CDR3 is 13 amino acids. Germline CDR1 is LNHDA and CDR2 is SQIVND (reference sequence). V lost 3 bases, J lost 3 bases, and 8 bases lay in between.

The rearrangement links TRBV6-4 to TRBJ2-7, with 8 bases lining up with TRBD1. This CDR3 is built from 13 residues. J lost 4 bases, V lost 4 bases, and 3 bases had no gene match. Germline V gene sequence: CDR1 MRHNA, CDR2 SNTAGT. The DNA of the CDR3 is TGTGCCAGCAGTGCGGGGACAGGATACGAGCAGTACTTC. Translating it yields CASSAGTGYEQYF.

This clone occurred once. The J gene is TRBJ2-5, the V gene TRBV6-1; no clear D. The J call may not be correct, given that the DNA end is closer to TRBJ2-7. From germline, CDR1 is MNHNS and CDR2 SASEGT. This CDR3 has 14 residues. CDR3 in amino acids: CASSVLELIYEQYF. The CDR3 DNA follows: TGTGCCAGCAGTGTTTTAGAACTTATCTACGAGCAGTACTTC.

V is TRBV7-9 and J is TRBJ2-7; D remains ambiguous. The V end was cut by 4 bases, the J end by 2 bases, with 6 bases between. The CDR3 is made up of 12 amino acids. Looked up from germline, CDR1 is SEHNR and CDR2 is FQNEAQ (reference sequence). This CDR3 reads CASSSRPYEQYF. CDR3 in DNA: TGTGCCAGCAGCTCAAGACCCTACGAGCAGTACTTC.

V is TRBV5-6 and J is TRBJ2-1; 11 positions match TRBD2. This CDR3 region has 18 residues. The V gene's germline CDR1 is SGHDT and CDR2 YYEEEE. V lost 0 bases and J lost 4; bases outside the gene matches: 9. CDR3 region: CASSLAGTSGFSYNEQFF. The CDR3 nucleotides are TGTGCCAGCAGCTTGGCCGGGACTAGCGGATTTTCTTACAATGAGCAGTTCTTC. The variable domain in full, with the rest retrieved from reference TRBV5-6 and TRBJ2-1, is DAGVTQSPTHLIKTRGQQVTLRCSPKSGHDTVSWYQQALGQGPQFIFQYYEEEERQRGNFPDRFSGHQFPNYSSELNVNALLLGDSALYLCASSLAGTSGFSYNEQFFGPGTRLTVL.